This T cell receptor beta chain was sequenced in a study of T-cell memory formation after mild COVID-19 (dated by TCRdb to the early 2020s). For the study in its entirety: Most TCR sequence clusters were specific to one of the two donors. In a couple of donors, T-cell clones that expanded and contracted after mild COVID-19 were tracked by sequencing TCRalpha and TCRbeta repertoires over time. Two young, previously healthy adult volunteers, one female and one male, were included in the cohort. The research as a whole found: SARS-CoV-2 specificity of the second-wave clones peaking on day 37 was not confirmed. Some responding clones were found in pre-infection memory, which suggests that pre-existing cross-reactive memory T cells took part in the SARS-CoV-2 response. Contracting CD4+ clones were found mainly in CM and EM memory subsets, while CD8+ clones were enriched in EMRA. Only a couple of mild cases were covered by the study, and larger cohorts that include severe cases with pre-infection samples were considered necessary. Clones contracting from day 15 to 85 had balanced CD4/CD8 phenotypes, while a second wave expanding from day 15 to 37 was biased towards CD4+.

Worth noting for this clonotype: Its recognized antigen is unknown. No base quality values were provided; no much bigger clone lies one nucleotide off.

Counted from cysteine to phenylalanine, this CDR3 has 13 amino acids. The DNA shown is the 39-base CDR3, in frame from base 1. Looking up the germline V gene yields CDR1 ENHRY and CDR2 SYGVKD. V and J are trimmed by 7 bases and 0 bases, and the gene matches miss 2 bases of the junction. The instrument given in TCRdb is Illumina NovaSeq 6000. cDNA libraries for TCRalpha and TCRbeta were prepared by 5'RACE using constant-segment primers, with sample barcodes and unique molecular identifiers added. RNA was extracted from every sample with Trizol reagent. The libraries were amplified in two PCR steps, and the second step added a second sample barcode and Illumina TruSeq adapters. Sequencing of the libraries was done on an Illumina NovaSeq, producing 2 x 150 bp paired-end reads. As for the authors' bioinformatics: Reads were demultiplexed and collapsed into UMI-guided consensus sequences with migec v1.2.7. With mixcr v2.1.11, UMI consensuses were aligned to TRA and TRB V and J templates and assembled into clonotypes. Clonotypes were classified as expanded or contracted when called significant by both edgeR and NoisET, with noise models trained on biological replicates. For edgeR calls, a false discovery rate-adjusted p below 0.01 and a log2 fold-change threshold of 1 were applied. PCA with hierarchical clustering of max-normalized trajectories of the 1000 most abundant clonotypes was used as exploratory dynamics analysis. Separately sequenced CD4+ and CD8+ repertoires were used to assign the CD4 or CD8 phenotype of responding clones. In-frame beta chains were kept once TCRdb had trimmed the public reads at Q25 with fastp and called clones with MiXCR. One record per CDR3 amino acid sequence lists the most common genes and DNA. For this entry, the V and J calls and clone size follow TCRdb and not the study's own pipeline. This sample holds about 250,000 distinct CDR3 sequences; just over 15% were observed only once. The leading ten clones occupy about 2% of the sample.

Ficoll-Paque density gradient centrifugation was used to isolate PBMCs. The TCR sequence derives from an adult woman who had mild COVID-19 (a few samples of this study predate the infection). The sample titles of this study are shuffled in the database, so cell type and time point are left out; the donor was told from shared clones. The specimen was PBMCs or a T cell subset sorted from them (not recorded which). The V gene is TRBV10-3 and the J gene is TRBJ2-5; TRBD1 aligns with 7 central bases. The bases are TGTGCCATCAACAGGGGAGACCAAGAGACCCAGTACTTC. The encoded protein is CAINRGDQETQYF.